This TCR beta chain was documented in a study of shared clonotypes between healthy human individuals. Study at large: Three plates each covered CD4 naive and memory; CD8 naive two, CD8 memory one.

Germline V lookup: CDR1 DFQATT, CDR2 SNEGSKA (reference sequence). The CDR3 contains 11 residues. The V end lost 6 bases, the J end lost 10 bases, and 13 bases lay between the germline ends. Deep was the level used in running the assay. Profiled with immunoSEQ multiplex PCR; TCRdb holds only in-frame clones, not every one. The sample contains 2 million to 2.5 million clones, roughly 95% of which appear only once. Comment on this clone: Its antigen is as yet unknown.

Study-wide results and caveats: The authors expected sequencing depth to affect clonotype sharing among donors.

The V and J genes are TRBV20-1 and TRBJ2-1; D unresolved. Sequencing input: naive CD4+ T cells sorted from blood. The subset here: CD45RA+ positively selected. The sequence was collected from a man between 18 and 29 years old in good health. The CDR3 DNA follows: TGCAGTGCGGGCTTCAGTAACGAGCAGTTCTTC. This sequence encodes CSAGFSNEQFF.